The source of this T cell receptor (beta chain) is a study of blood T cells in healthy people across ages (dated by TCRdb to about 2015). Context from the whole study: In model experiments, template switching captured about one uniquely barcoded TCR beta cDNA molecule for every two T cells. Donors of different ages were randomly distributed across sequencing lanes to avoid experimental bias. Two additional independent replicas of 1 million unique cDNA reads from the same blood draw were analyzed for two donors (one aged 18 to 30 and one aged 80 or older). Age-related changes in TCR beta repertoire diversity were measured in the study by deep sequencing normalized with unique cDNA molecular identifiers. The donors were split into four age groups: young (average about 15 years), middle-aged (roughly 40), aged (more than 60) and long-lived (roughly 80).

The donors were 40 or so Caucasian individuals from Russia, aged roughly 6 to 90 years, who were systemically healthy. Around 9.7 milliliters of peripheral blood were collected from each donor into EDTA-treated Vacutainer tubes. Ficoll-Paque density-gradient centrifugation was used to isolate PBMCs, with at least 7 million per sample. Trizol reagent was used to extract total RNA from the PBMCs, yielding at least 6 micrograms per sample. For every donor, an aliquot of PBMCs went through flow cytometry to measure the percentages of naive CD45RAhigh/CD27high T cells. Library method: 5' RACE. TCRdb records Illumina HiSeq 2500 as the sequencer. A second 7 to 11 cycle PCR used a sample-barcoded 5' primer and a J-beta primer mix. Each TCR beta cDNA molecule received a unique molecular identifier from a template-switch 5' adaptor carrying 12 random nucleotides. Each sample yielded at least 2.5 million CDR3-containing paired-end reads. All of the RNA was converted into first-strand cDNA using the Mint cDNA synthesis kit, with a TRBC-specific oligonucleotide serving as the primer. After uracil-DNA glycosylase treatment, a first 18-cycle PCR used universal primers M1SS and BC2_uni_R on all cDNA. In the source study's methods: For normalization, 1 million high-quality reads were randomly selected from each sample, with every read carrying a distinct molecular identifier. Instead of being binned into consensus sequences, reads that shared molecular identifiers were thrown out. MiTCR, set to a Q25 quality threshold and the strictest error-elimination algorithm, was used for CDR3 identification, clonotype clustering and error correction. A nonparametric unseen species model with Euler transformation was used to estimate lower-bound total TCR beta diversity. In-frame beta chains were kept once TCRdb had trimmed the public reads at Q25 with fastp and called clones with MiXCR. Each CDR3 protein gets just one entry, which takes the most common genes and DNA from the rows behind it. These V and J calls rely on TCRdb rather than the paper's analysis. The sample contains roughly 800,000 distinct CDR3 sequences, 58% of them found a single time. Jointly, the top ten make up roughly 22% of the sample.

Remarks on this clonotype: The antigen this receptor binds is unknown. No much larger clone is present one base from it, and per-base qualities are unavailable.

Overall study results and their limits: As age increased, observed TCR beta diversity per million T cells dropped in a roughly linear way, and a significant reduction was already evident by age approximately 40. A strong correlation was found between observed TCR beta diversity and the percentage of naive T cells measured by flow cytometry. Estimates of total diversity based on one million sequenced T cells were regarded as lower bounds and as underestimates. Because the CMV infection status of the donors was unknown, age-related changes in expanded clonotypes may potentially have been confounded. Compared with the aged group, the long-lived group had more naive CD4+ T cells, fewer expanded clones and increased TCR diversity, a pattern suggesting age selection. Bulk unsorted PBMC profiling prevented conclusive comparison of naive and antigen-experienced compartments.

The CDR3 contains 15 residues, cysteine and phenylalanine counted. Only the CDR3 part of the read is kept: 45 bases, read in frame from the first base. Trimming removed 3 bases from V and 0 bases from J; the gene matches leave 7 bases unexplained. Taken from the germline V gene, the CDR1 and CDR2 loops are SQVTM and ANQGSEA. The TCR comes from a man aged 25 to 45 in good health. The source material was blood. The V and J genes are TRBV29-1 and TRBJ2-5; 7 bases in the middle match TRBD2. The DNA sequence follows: TGCAGCGTTGAGGGATACGGGGGGTACCAAGAGACCCAGTACTTC. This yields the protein CSVEGYGGYQETQYF.